This T cell receptor (beta chain) originates from a study of beta chain features in type 1 diabetes. The V end lost 9 bases, the J end lost 4 bases, and 18 bases lay between the germline ends. Looked up from germline, CDR1 is SNHLY and CDR2 is FYNNEI. The CDR3 loop spans 14 amino acids. Reverse transcription of all isolated RNA meant that expressed TCRB transcripts were sequenced. Profiling relied on immunoSEQ multiplex PCR, and the TCRdb table lists in-frame clones only, not all of them. This table holds around 400,000 clones, 10% to 15% found once. Notes on the study in general: There was a moderate but significant shortening of TCRB CDR3s in all four CD4+ subsets of Type 1 diabetes patients.

As for this clone: Its target is not known.

The origin of this receptor is a man between 18 and 29 years old in good health. The genes are TRBV2 and TRBJ1-2; possible D gene TRBD1, 6 bases. The sample taken for sequencing was naive CD4+ T cells from blood. The CDR3 DNA reads as TGTGCCAGTCCTCAACCGGGGGGCATCTATGGCTACACCTTC. Translating gives CASPQPGGIYGYTF.